A single T cell receptor (beta chain) is shown here with its context. Its antigen is not identified. The libraries were made with immunoSEQ v3.0 at survey level. The table came from immunoSEQ multiplex PCR; TCRdb's copy has only in-frame clones and leaves some out. This table has around 31,000 clones, 80% to 90% appearing once. The data belong to a study of long-term antiretroviral therapy in people with HIV. Participants who had HIV were, without exception, treated in the United States. General study results and limits: HIV repertoires spanned tighter CDR3 length ranges than controls did. Clones that expanded before ART (that is, prior to treatment) dominated the repertoire at all time points. Once patients were on ART, diversity went higher but still fell short of transplant donor controls.

CDR1 is SNHLY and CDR2 is FYNNEI in the germline V gene. V shed 5 bases and J shed 2 bases, with 13 bases lying between them. This CDR3 has 14 amino acids. The receptor's source is a man between 18 and 35 years old with HIV. Sequenced here: unsorted PBMCs, sampled 0.8 years before starting antiretroviral therapy. The chain uses TRBV2 and TRBJ2-7; D gene uncertain. The CDR3 spells CASSPEPTPYEQYF. The DNA for the CDR3 is TGTGCCAGCAGTCCAGAGCCGACACCCTACGAGCAGTACTTC.